The 30 T cell receptor beta chains given below trace back to one sample, sequenced in a study of blood T cell repertoires in COVID-19. The method was immunoSEQ multiplex PCR; TCRdb's version includes in-frame clones alone and lacks a portion of them. The sample contains tens of thousands of clones, more than 75% of which appear only once. Sequencing was performed on peripheral blood. All receptors come from a human donor in a cohort sampled during active COVID-19.

The V call is TRBV29-1, the J call TRBJ1-2; 9 bases map to TRBD1. J was trimmed by 5 bases and V by 1 base; bases with no gene match: 11. Germline CDR1 reads SQVTM; CDR2 reads ANQGSEA. This CDR3 contains 16 residues. The CDR3 DNA is TGCAGCGTTGAAGCCGCGGGACAGGGAGTTTGGTATGGCTACACCTTC. Residues: CSVEAAGQGVWYGYTF.

The chain couples TRBV19 to TRBJ1-5; 10 positions match TRBD1. V shed 8 bases, J shed 0 bases, and the junction held 7 bases outside the gene matches. This CDR3 has 16 amino acids. The V gene's germline CDR1 is LNHDA and CDR2 SQIVND (reference sequence). CDR3 sequence: CASRTGGGTSNQPQHF. The CDR3 coding sequence is TGTGCCAGTCGGACAGGGGGAGGTACTAGCAATCAGCCCCAGCATTTT.

The chain combines TRBV7-6 with TRBJ2-5; 16 bases are shared with TRBD2. This CDR3 region has 17 residues. J gave up 0 bases and V 6 bases, and 4 bases lay outside the gene matches. Germline loops: CDR1 SGHVS, CDR2 FNYEAQ. The CDR3: CASRWGLAGGNQETQYF. CDR3 in DNA: TGTGCCAGCAGATGGGGACTAGCGGGGGGGAACCAAGAGACCCAGTACTTC.

This chain connects TRBV4-1 to TRBJ2-3; 11 bases align to TRBD2. CDR1 and CDR2 (germline): MGHRA, YSYEKL. CDR3 size: 21 residues. Unmatched junction bases numbered 20, after V lost 4 bases and J lost 2 bases. CDR3 DNA sequence: TGCGCCAGCAGCCCGGAAGCGGGCCGGGCTAGCGGGGGGCTCTACACAGATACGCAGTATTTT. Its protein is CASSPEAGRASGGLYTDTQYF.

This chain links TRBV2 with TRBJ1-5; tentatively, D is TRBD1 (5 bases). CDR3 size: 13 residues. Germline assignment: CDR1 SNHLY and CDR2 FYNNEI. V lost 7 bases and J lost 5, with 12 bases in between. The CDR3 protein is CASTSGNHQPQHF. As DNA, the CDR3 is TGTGCCAGCACCTCAGGGAACCATCAGCCCCAGCATTTT. Together with reference TRBV2 and TRBJ1-5, the CDR3 gives the full variable domain: EPEVTQTPSHQVTQMGQEVILRCVPISNHLYFYWYRQILGQKVEFLVSFYNNEISEKSEIFDDQFSVERPDGSNFTLKIRSTKLEDSAMYFCASTSGNHQPQHFGDGTRLSIL.

This chain joins TRBV7-2 and TRBJ1-2, with D possibly being TRBD1 (5 bases). From germline, CDR1 is SGHTA and CDR2 FQGNSA. Trimming took off 3 bases at V and 5 bases at J, with 13 bases between the two ends. The CDR3 runs to 14 residues. The chain's CDR3 is CASSFGGFRYGYTF. The DNA for the CDR3 is TGTGCCAGCAGCTTCGGGGGGTTTCGGTATGGCTACACCTTC.

The chain combines TRBV6-5 with TRBJ2-1; D perhaps matches TRBD2 (5 bases). The CDR3 consists of 12 residues. The V and J ends lost 5 bases and 9 bases respectively, with 11 bases between them. The germline V gene encodes CDR1 MNHEY and CDR2 SVGAGI. CDR3 DNA sequence: TGTGCCAGCAGTCTGACGGGGAGTGAGCAGTTCTTC. The encoded protein is CASSLTGSEQFF.

This clone was observed a single time. The chain joins TRBV4-2 to TRBJ2-1; a possible D gene is TRBD2 (5 bases). Per the germline V gene, CDR1 is LGHNA and CDR2 is YNFKEQ. CDR3 size: 15 residues. Trimming took off 4 bases at V and 6 bases at J, with 16 bases between the two ends. CDR3 bases: TGTGCCAGCAGCCCAACGGGGATCTTGACCAATGAGCAGTTCTTC. As protein: CASSPTGILTNEQFF.

The rearrangement links TRBV10-3 to TRBJ1-1, with D unresolved. CDR1 and CDR2 (germline): ENHRY, SYGVKD. Trimming took 3 bases from V and 10 from J, leaving 15 bases between them. The CDR3 has 13 amino acids. The CDR3 sequence is CAISDGWEEAAFF. The CDR3, as DNA: TGTGCCATCAGTGATGGGTGGGAGGAAGCAGCTTTCTTT.

V usage is TRBV12-3 or TRBV12-4 and J usage is TRBJ2-5, with D unclear. CDR3 length: 11 residues. V lost 6 bases, J lost 5 bases, and 7 bases lay in between. As DNA, the CDR3 is TGTGCCAGCAGACAATCGGAGACCCAGTACTTC. Residues: CASRQSETQYF.

The gene calls are TRBV2 and TRBJ1-5; 10 positions match TRBD1. Trimming removed 7 bases from V and 0 bases from J; junction bases left unmatched: 9. CDR1 is SNHLY, CDR2 FYNNEI, per germline. The CDR3 runs to 17 residues. The CDR3 region is CASKKGQGGFSNQPQHF. Here the CDR3 DNA reads TGTGCCAGCAAAAAAGGACAGGGGGGCTTTAGCAATCAGCCCCAGCATTTT.

The V gene is TRBV7-2, the J gene TRBJ2-7; weak D call: TRBD1 (6 bases). There are 12 residues in the CDR3. The germline gives CDR1 SGHTA, CDR2 FQGNSA. V lost 4 bases and J lost 6, with 10 bases in between. The chain's CDR3 is CASSSTGFEQYF. The CDR3 DNA reads as TGTGCCAGCAGCTCCACAGGGTTCGAGCAGTACTTC.

This chain uses TRBV5-1 with TRBJ1-5, with D tentatively TRBD1 (5 bases). The V end lost 4 bases, the J end lost 0 bases, and 8 bases lay between the germline ends. The CDR3 extends over 14 amino acids. Germline V gene sequence: CDR1 SGHRS, CDR2 YFSETQ. CDR3: CASSLGASNQPQHF. The DNA for the CDR3 is TGCGCCAGCAGCCTTGGGGCTAGCAATCAGCCCCAGCATTTT.

This clone was observed a handful of times. The chain is built from TRBV27 and TRBJ1-1, with D unclear. This CDR3 is 15 amino acids long. CDR1 is MNHEY, CDR2 SMNVEV, per germline (reference sequence). V was cut by 7 bases and J by 4 bases, with 19 bases left in between. The DNA for the CDR3 is TGTGCCAGCAACCCGGGCCCGGGCGGGAGCACTGAAGCTTTCTTT. Translated, it gives CASNPGPGGSTEAFF.

This chain uses TRBV6-5 with TRBJ1-2, with 11 bases fitting TRBD1. V shed 4 bases, J shed 5 bases, and the junction held 0 bases outside the gene matches. Germline V CDR1 and CDR2: MNHEY, SVGAGI. This CDR3 comprises 13 residues. DNA for the CDR3: TGTGCCAGCAGTTGGGACAGGGGGTATGGCTACACCTTC. It translates to CASSWDRGYGYTF.

The chain employs TRBV5-6 and TRBJ2-5; possibly TRBD1 for D (7 bases). V lost 3 bases and J 4 bases, leaving 16 bases between the germline ends. There are 15 residues in the CDR3. The V gene's germline CDR1 is SGHDT and CDR2 YYEEEE. DNA for the CDR3: TGTGCCAGCAGCTCGATAGGGACAGCGGGAGAGACCCAGTACTTC. Translating gives CASSSIGTAGETQYF.

This clone came up a few times. The genes are TRBV7-9 and TRBJ1-6; D is ambiguous. The CDR3 consists of 12 residues. V was trimmed by 5 bases and J by 9 bases, leaving 8 bases between them. Germline V lookup: CDR1 SEHNR, CDR2 FQNEAQ (reference sequence). The CDR3 bases are TGTGCCAGCAGCCAGGAGGTTTCACCCCTCCACTTT. As protein: CASSQEVSPLHF.

The rearrangement links TRBV29-1 to TRBJ2-5; D ambiguous. Trimming took off 5 bases at V and 5 bases at J, with 12 bases between the two ends. The CDR3 is 12 amino acids. The germline V gene encodes CDR1 SQVTM and CDR2 ANQGSEA. The CDR3 spells CSVFRTRETQYF. The CDR3 region has the DNA TGCAGCGTTTTCCGTACCAGGGAGACCCAGTACTTC.

This clone was counted a few times. V and J are TRBV9 and TRBJ2-3; no clear D gene. CDR1 is SGDLS and CDR2 is YYNGEE in the germline V gene. Trimming removed 0 bases at V and 3 bases at J, with 5 bases between. The CDR3 extends over 13 amino acids. CDR3 coding DNA: TGTGCCAGCAGCGTAGGCGGTACAGATACGCAGTATTTT. Its protein is CASSVGGTDTQYF.

This clone was seen only once. The genes are TRBV6-5 and TRBJ2-3; 7 nucleotides match TRBD1. With 5 bases clipped from V and 14 bases from J, the junction kept 13 bases outside the gene matches. The CDR3 is 13 residues long. The germline CDR1 and CDR2 sequences are MNHEY and SVGAGI. The CDR3 loop reads CASSLDRVSVGYF. Here the CDR3 DNA reads TGTGCCAGCAGTCTCGACAGGGTTTCGGTCGGGTATTTT.

This chain uses TRBV7-9 with TRBJ2-5; 10 bases fit TRBD2. Losses at the gene ends were 4 bases for V and 7 bases for J; bases not matched to a gene: 3. This CDR3 is built from 13 residues. CDR1 is SEHNR, CDR2 FQNEAQ, per germline (reference sequence). CDR3 sequence reads: CASSSSSGGTQYF. The CDR3 DNA is TGTGCCAGCAGCTCATCTAGCGGGGGGACCCAGTACTTC.

This chain links TRBV18 with TRBJ2-7; D gene uncertain. CDR1 and CDR2 from the germline V gene are KGHSH and LQKENI. This CDR3 spans 16 amino acids. The ends were cut back, 2 bases at V and 4 bases at J, with 18 bases in the middle. This chain's CDR3 is CASSPDNFGYGYEQYF. The CDR3 coding sequence is TGTGCCAGCTCACCAGACAATTTCGGCTATGGGTACGAGCAGTACTTC.

V and J are TRBV7-8 and TRBJ2-1; TRBD2 matches 9 bases. The V gene's germline CDR1 is SGHVS and CDR2 FQNEAQ. V lost 1 base to trimming and J lost 8 bases; unmatched junction nucleotides: 9. The CDR3 spans 16 residues. In DNA, the CDR3 is TGTGCCAGCAGCTTAGGGGTTAGCGGGGGAATCGATGAGCAGTTCTTC. This gives the protein CASSLGVSGGIDEQFF.

Only a few counts were recorded for this clone. The chain uses TRBV2 and TRBJ1-1; 9 bases fit TRBD1. CDR1 SNHLY and CDR2 FYNNEI come from the germline V gene. V lost 4 bases, J lost 11 bases, and 11 bases stayed unmatched. The CDR3 is 14 residues long. The CDR3 reads CASSARTGGAGAFF. Here the CDR3 DNA reads TGTGCCAGCAGTGCCCGAACAGGGGGCGCGGGGGCTTTCTTT.

The count of this clone is one. The chain joins TRBV4-2 to TRBJ2-2; D might be TRBD2 (6 bases). Trimming cost V 0 bases and J 5 bases, with 13 bases left between them. The CDR3 has 16 residues. CDR1 and CDR2 from the germline V gene are LGHNA and YNFKEQ. The CDR3 here is CASSQDLGGRTGELFF. Written as DNA, the CDR3 is TGTGCCAGCAGCCAAGATTTGGGGGGAAGGACCGGGGAGCTGTTTTTT.

This chain links TRBV6-2 or TRBV6-3 with TRBJ2-3; D is undetermined. The CDR3 loop spans 13 amino acids. Germline loops: CDR1 MNHEY, CDR2 SVGEGT. V lost 2 bases to trimming and J lost 2 bases, with 5 bases between them. The CDR3 protein is CASSYAVTDTQYF. Here the CDR3 DNA reads TGTGCCAGCAGTTACGCAGTCACAGATACGCAGTATTTT.

The rearrangement uses TRBV7-9 and TRBJ1-4; tentatively, D is TRBD1 (5 bases). Germline CDR1 is SEHNR and CDR2 is FQNEAQ (reference sequence). V shed 3 bases and J shed 8 bases, with 19 bases lying between them. This CDR3 region has 16 residues. DNA of the CDR3: TGTGCCAGCAGCTTCGGAGGGGCCCTGGCCACGGAAAAACTGTTTTTT. Its translation is CASSFGGALATEKLFF.

This chain uses TRBV27 with TRBJ2-6; 8 positions agree with TRBD1. Germline V CDR1 and CDR2: MNHEY, SMNVEV (reference sequence). V lost 4 bases to trimming and J lost 2 bases; unmatched junction nucleotides: 4. This CDR3 spans 16 amino acids. CDR3 amino acids: CASSSNRGAGANVLTF. The CDR3 coding sequence is TGTGCCAGCAGTTCTAACAGGGGGGCTGGGGCCAACGTCCTGACTTTC.

The chain combines TRBV11-2 with TRBJ1-2, with a tentative D call TRBD1 (6 bases). CDR3 length equals 15 residues. In germline, CDR1 is SGHAT, CDR2 FQNNGV. The V end lost 3 bases, the J end lost 2 bases, and 13 bases lay between the germline ends. CDR3: CASSFTGLPNYGYTF. DNA for the CDR3: TGTGCCAGCAGCTTTACAGGGCTTCCCAACTATGGCTACACCTTC.

This clone appeared once. CDR3 DNA sequence: TGTGCCAGCAGCCACTCTCCGGACAGTAGAAACATTCAGTACTTC. Residues: CASSHSPDSRNIQYF. The V gene is TRBV3-1 (or the pseudogene TRBV3-2), the J gene TRBJ2-4; weak D call: TRBD1 (6 bases). Trimming shortened V by 3 bases and J by 6 bases, and 15 bases separated the two germline ends. This CDR3 comprises 15 residues. Germline values: CDR1 LGHDT, CDR2 YNNKEL (reference sequence).